This T cell receptor beta chain was captured in a study of a mutant IDH1 vaccine in newly diagnosed glioma. Time point defined: week 11, during vaccination. It was 300 ug of mutant IDH1 20-mer peptide that made up each vaccine dose, given with topical imiquimod. Here immunoSEQ multiplex PCR was the method, and the copy in TCRdb shows in-frame clones only, minus some. The sample has about 61,000 clones; approximately 80% are singletons. Notes on this clone: Its antigen is still unknown.

This specimen was PBMCs, taken from a glioma patient whose treatment included an IDH1 peptide vaccine. The receptor comes from a man aged 50-59 years with glioma.

The CDR3 reads CAWTPGMGVYGYTF. The DNA for the CDR3 is TGTGCCTGGACTCCAGGGATGGGAGTCTATGGCTACACCTTC. This chain joins TRBV30 and TRBJ1-2, with a possible D match to TRBD1 (5 bases). In germline, CDR1 is GTSNPN, CDR2 SVGIG (reference sequence). The V end lost 4 bases, the J end lost 4 bases, and 16 bases lay between the germline ends. The CDR3 has 14 residues.